These 20 T cell receptor beta chains originate from one sample sequenced in a study of blood T cell repertoires in COVID-19. Data came from immunoSEQ multiplex PCR; TCRdb stores just in-frame clones and leaves some out. The data show approximately 290,000 clones, with roughly 90% seen just once and around 0.84% held by the top ten. What was sequenced was peripheral blood. The receptors were sampled from a man younger than 45 with acute or convalescent COVID-19.

The chain employs TRBV5-6 and TRBJ1-3; the match to TRBD1 covers 8 bases. CDR3 length: 17 amino acids. Germline V CDR1 and CDR2: SGHDT, YYEEEE. V gave up 3 bases and J gave up 0 bases; unmatched junction bases: 8. The CDR3 loop reads CASSSADRAYSGNTIYF. In DNA form, the CDR3 reads TGTGCCAGCAGCTCTGCGGACAGGGCATACTCTGGAAACACCATATATTTT.

The chain carries TRBV5-4 and TRBJ2-7; the D gene is possibly TRBD1 (5 bases). Germline CDR1 reads SGHNT; CDR2 reads YYREEE (reference sequence). V was clipped by 4 bases and J by 4 bases, with 9 bases between them. The CDR3 length is 12 residues. CDR3 amino acids: CASSAQGYEQYF. Written as DNA, the CDR3 is TGTGCCAGCAGCGCGCAGGGTTACGAGCAGTACTTC.

This chain joins TRBV10-3 and TRBJ2-1, with a weak D call TRBD1 (6 bases). Per germline, CDR1 ENHRY and CDR2 SYGVKD. V lost 7 bases to trimming and J lost 0 bases, with 10 bases between them. The CDR3 contains 14 residues. In nucleotides, the CDR3 is TGTGCCATCATGAGGGGGAGCTCCTACAATGAGCAGTTCTTC. Translated: CAIMRGSSYNEQFF.

V usage is TRBV3-1 (or the pseudogene TRBV3-2) and J usage is TRBJ1-1; D is unclear. Trimming left V 4 bases short and J 8 bases short, with 11 bases between. The germline gives CDR1 LGHDT, CDR2 YNNKEL (reference sequence). The CDR3 consists of 12 residues. CDR3 loop: CASSPPGREAFF. The CDR3 nucleotides are TGTGCCAGCAGCCCCCCTGGCAGGGAAGCTTTCTTT.

This chain uses TRBV5-4 with TRBJ1-6; D unclear. The CDR3 has 14 amino acids. Germline V lookup: CDR1 SGHNT, CDR2 YYREEE (reference sequence). Trimming took off 1 base at V and 8 bases at J, with 10 bases between the two ends. CDR3 sequence: CASSLKLEDSPLHF. CDR3 nucleotide sequence: TGTGCCAGCAGCTTGAAATTGGAGGATTCACCCCTCCACTTT.

The chain links TRBV28 to TRBJ2-7; D not certain. In germline, CDR1 is MDHEN, CDR2 SYDVKM. With 3 bases removed from V and 0 bases from J, the gap between germline ends came to 3 bases. This CDR3 region has 12 residues. CDR3 sequence reads: CASSFSSYEQYF. Here the CDR3 DNA reads TGTGCCAGCAGTTTCAGCTCCTACGAGCAGTACTTC.

This clone was found once. This sequence joins TRBV12-5 and TRBJ1-5; TRBD1 matches 8 bases. Germline assignment: CDR1 LGHNT and CDR2 FRNRAP. Trimming took 6 bases from V and 2 from J; bases not matched to a gene: 15. The CDR3 is 18 residues long. The CDR3 reads CASGTRTGPLWGNQPQHF. The DNA for the CDR3 is TGTGCTAGTGGGACCCGGACAGGGCCCCTTTGGGGCAATCAGCCCCAGCATTTT.

The CDR3 loop reads CASSWGLVQETQYF. The CDR3 nucleotides read TGCGCCAGCAGCTGGGGACTTGTTCAAGAGACCCAGTACTTC. The J gene is TRBJ2-5, the V gene TRBV5-1; D might be TRBD2 (6 bases). The V and J ends lost 3 bases and 2 bases respectively, with 11 bases between them. This CDR3 region has 14 residues. Germline assignment: CDR1 SGHRS and CDR2 YFSETQ.

The chain has TRBV9 and TRBJ2-5; perhaps TRBD2 as D (5 bases). The germline V gene has CDR1 SGDLS and CDR2 YYNGEE. The CDR3 spans 14 residues. Trimming pared 2 bases from V and 5 bases from J, leaving 13 bases between. Here the CDR3 DNA reads TGTGCCAGCAGCGTTTCGGGAAGGGAGGAGACCCAGTACTTC. Its protein is CASSVSGREETQYF.

This sequence joins TRBV11-2 and TRBJ1-6, with 7 bases matching TRBD1. The CDR3 has 19 residues. In germline, CDR1 is SGHAT, CDR2 FQNNGV. Trimming took 5 bases from V and 0 from J; bases not matched to a gene: 13. CDR3 in amino acids: CASSKGLGQAGSYNSPLHF. In DNA form, the CDR3 reads TGTGCCAGCAGCAAAGGCTTAGGACAGGCGGGCTCCTATAATTCACCCCTCCACTTT.

CDR3 sequence: CASRNPKTGTAGELFF. The DNA for the CDR3 is TGTGCCAGCAGAAATCCGAAGACAGGAACAGCCGGGGAGCTGTTTTTT. The chain carries TRBV25-1 and TRBJ2-2, with TRBD1 as a possible D gene (6 bases). This CDR3 region has 16 residues. V was pared by 6 bases and J by 6 bases, with 20 bases between. Germline CDR1 reads MGHDK; CDR2 reads SYGVNS.

The rearrangement links TRBV7-2 to TRBJ1-5, with TRBD1 as a possible D gene (5 bases). Germline CDR1 and CDR2: SGHTA and FQGNSA. The V gene lost 1 base and the J gene lost 5 bases, with 12 bases spanning the gap. The CDR3 loop spans 15 amino acids. The CDR3 DNA sequence: TGTGCCAGCAGCTTAGGAGGTGGGGCCCATCAGCCCCAGCATTTT. This gives the protein CASSLGGGAHQPQHF.

This clone has only one observation. The V gene is TRBV7-3, the J gene TRBJ1-1; D is uncertain. Germline CDR1 is SGHTA and CDR2 is FQGTGA. Trimming pared 4 bases from V and 4 bases from J, leaving 10 bases between. The CDR3 loop spans 13 amino acids. The CDR3 DNA reads as TGTGCCAGCAGCTCCTCACCGGGCACTGAAGCTTTCTTT. This sequence encodes CASSSSPGTEAFF.

Concerning this clone: This sample also contains other DNA sequences that code for the same CDR3. The rearrangement joins TRBV18 to TRBJ2-1; 11 bases agree with TRBD1. This CDR3 is built from 15 residues. V lost 3 bases and J lost 4; bases outside the gene matches: 2. The germline V gene has CDR1 KGHSH and CDR2 LQKENI. CDR3 residues: CASSPGQGAYNEQFF. The CDR3 bases are TGTGCCAGCTCACCTGGACAGGGGGCTTACAATGAGCAGTTCTTC.

As regards this clone: The junction differs from germline at one of its ends, possibly a read error. This chain uses TRBV3-1 (or the pseudogene TRBV3-2) with TRBJ1-4, with D perhaps TRBD1 (6 bases). From germline, CDR1 is LGHDT and CDR2 YNNKEL (reference sequence). This CDR3 spans 15 amino acids. CDR3 DNA sequence: TGTGCCAGCACCCAATCCGGGACATTAAATGAAAAACTGTTTTTT. Translation: CASTQSGTLNEKLFF.

V usage is TRBV19 and J usage is TRBJ2-2, with no clear D. Looked up from germline, CDR1 is LNHDA and CDR2 is SQIVND (reference sequence). V lost 3 bases and J lost 6, with 5 bases in between. The CDR3 loop spans 12 amino acids. As DNA, the CDR3 is TGTGCCAGTAGTATTAGTTCCGGGGAGCTGTTTTTT. Translation gives CASSISSGELFF.

The chain carries TRBV27 and TRBJ2-5; 12 bases match TRBD2. The CDR3 extends over 15 amino acids. J lost 1 base, V lost 6 bases, and 3 bases had no gene match. Germline CDR1 MNHEY, CDR2 SMNVEV (reference sequence). The DNA of the CDR3 is TGTGCCAGCAGACAACTAGCGGGGGGCCAAGAGACCCAGTACTTC. The encoded protein is CASRQLAGGQETQYF.

The V call is TRBV6-1, the J call TRBJ2-1, with 7 nucleotides matching TRBD2. CDR1 and CDR2 from the germline V gene are MNHNS and SASEGT. Trimming cost V 2 bases and J 0 bases; bases outside gene matches: 1. This CDR3 comprises 15 residues. CDR3 region: CASSERGSSYNEQFF. The CDR3 DNA follows: TGTGCCAGCAGTGAACGCGGGAGCTCCTACAATGAGCAGTTCTTC.

This chain joins TRBV25-1 and TRBJ2-5; D is ambiguous. Per germline, CDR1 MGHDK and CDR2 SYGVNS. Deletions cut 1 base from V and 5 bases from J, with 11 bases between. The length of the CDR3 is 14 residues. CDR3: CASSEFSASETQYF. The CDR3 DNA follows: TGTGCCAGCAGTGAATTTTCAGCGAGTGAGACCCAGTACTTC. The variable domain in full, completed from reference TRBV25-1 and TRBJ2-5, reads EADIYQTPRYLVIGTGKKITLECSQTMGHDKMYWYQQDPGMELHLIHYSYGVNSTEKGDLSSESTVSRIRTEHFPLTLESARPSHTSQYLCASSEFSASETQYFGPGTRLLVL.

The count of this clone is one. This chain uses TRBV4-1 with TRBJ2-5; 9 nucleotides agree with TRBD2. V dropped 0 bases and J dropped 5; count of bases not matched to a gene: 10. The germline CDR1 and CDR2 sequences are MGHRA and YSYEKL. This CDR3 spans 17 amino acids. The CDR3 loop is CASSQDRPSGAGETQYF. The CDR3 DNA reads as TGCGCCAGCAGCCAAGATCGGCCTAGCGGGGCCGGCGAGACCCAGTACTTC.